The source of this T cell receptor beta chain is a study of regulatory T cells in long-lasting Graves disease. Libraries of TCR beta came from iRepertoire HTBI primers plus Arm-PCR of CDR3 regions. TCRdb re-analysed the multiplex PCR reads in MiXCR, keeping a single row per CDR3 protein. Here the sample spans some 600,000 distinct CDR3 sequences, roughly 16% being singletons. CDR3 length: 15 amino acids. Per the germline V gene, CDR1 is MNHEY and CDR2 is SMNVEV (reference sequence). Time point indicated: newly diagnosed GD, antithyroid drugs for less than 3 months. The authors made the TCR library using RNA they extracted from PBMCs. Remarks on this clonotype: An end of the junction differs from the germline gene, which may be a read error.

This sample was also put to use in a study of T cells in Graves' hyperthyroidism and ophthalmopathy. That report notes: With the HTBI primer set, the TCR CDR3 went through a first round of RT-PCR.

The source is a young man with Graves disease. The source material was peripheral blood mononuclear cells (PBMCs), sampled at new diagnosis, from a patient treated with antithyroid drugs. The gene calls are TRBV27 and TRBJ1-5; D ambiguous. CDR3 region: CTSSTGLSGNQPQHF. The CDR3 nucleotides are TGTACCAGCAGCACCGGACTGAGTGGCAATCAGCCCCAGCATTTT.